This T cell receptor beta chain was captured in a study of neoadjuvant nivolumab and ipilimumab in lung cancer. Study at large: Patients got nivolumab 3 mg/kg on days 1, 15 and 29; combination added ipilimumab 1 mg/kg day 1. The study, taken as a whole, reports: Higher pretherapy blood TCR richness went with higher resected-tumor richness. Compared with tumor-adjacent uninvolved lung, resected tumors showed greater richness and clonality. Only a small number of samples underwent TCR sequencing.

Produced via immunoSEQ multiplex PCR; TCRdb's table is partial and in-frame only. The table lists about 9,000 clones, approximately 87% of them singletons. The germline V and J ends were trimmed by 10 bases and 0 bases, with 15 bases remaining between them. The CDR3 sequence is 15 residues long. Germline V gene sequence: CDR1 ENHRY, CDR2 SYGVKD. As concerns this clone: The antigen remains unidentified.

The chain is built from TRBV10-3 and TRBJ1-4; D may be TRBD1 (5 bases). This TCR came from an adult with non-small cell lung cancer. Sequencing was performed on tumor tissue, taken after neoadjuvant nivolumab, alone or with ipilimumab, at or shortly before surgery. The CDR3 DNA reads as TGTGCCACCTCTCGACAGCAAGCAACTAATGAAAAACTGTTTTTT. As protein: CATSRQQATNEKLFF.